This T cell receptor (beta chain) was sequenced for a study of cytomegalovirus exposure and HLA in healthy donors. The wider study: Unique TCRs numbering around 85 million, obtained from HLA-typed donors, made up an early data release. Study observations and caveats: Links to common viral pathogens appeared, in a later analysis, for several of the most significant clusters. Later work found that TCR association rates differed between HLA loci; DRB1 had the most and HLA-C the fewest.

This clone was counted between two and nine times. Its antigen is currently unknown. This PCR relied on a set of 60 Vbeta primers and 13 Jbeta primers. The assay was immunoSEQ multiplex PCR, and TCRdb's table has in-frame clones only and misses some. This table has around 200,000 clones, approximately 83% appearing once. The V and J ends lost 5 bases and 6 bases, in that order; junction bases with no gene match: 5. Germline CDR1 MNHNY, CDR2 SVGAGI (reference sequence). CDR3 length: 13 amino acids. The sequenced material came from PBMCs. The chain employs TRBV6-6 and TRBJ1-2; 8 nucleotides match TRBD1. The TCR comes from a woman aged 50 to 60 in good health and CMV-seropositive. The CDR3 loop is CASSTGQGDGYTF. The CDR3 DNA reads TGTGCCAGCAGTACCGGACAGGGCGATGGCTACACCTTC.